The rows below give T cell receptor beta chains drawn from one sample of a study of cytomegalovirus exposure and HLA in healthy donors. Profiling relied on immunoSEQ multiplex PCR, and the TCRdb table lists in-frame clones only, not all of them. The table has roughly 110,000 clones, 75% to 85% seen once; the top ten hold approximately 1.5%. The sample was PBMCs. These receptors were obtained from a man aged 45-65 years in good health and CMV-seronegative. Both conserved end residues are part of each CDR3. The D gene is left open where the match is weak. Clone size is stated in some rows and not others, as once, few, many or a class when expanded.

V	size	J	D	DNA	CDR3
TRBV29-1	NA	TRBJ2-3	TRBD1	TGCAGCGTTGAAGGGCAGGGGGCGTACACAGATACGCAGTATTTT	CSVEGQGAYTDTQYF
TRBV14	NA	TRBJ1-1	NA	TGTGCCAGCAGCTTACAATCAGGGACTGAAGCTTTCTTT	CASSLQSGTEAFF
TRBV4-3	NA	TRBJ2-4	NA	TGCGCCAGCAGCCAAGCCAGGGGAAGGGACATTCAGTACTTC	CASSQARGRDIQYF
TRBV4-1	NA	TRBJ1-2	NA	TGCGCCAGCAGCTTACCTCAGGGAAATTACTATGGCTACACCTTC	CASSLPQGNYYGYTF
TRBV15	few	TRBJ1-2	NA	TGTGCCACCAGCAACCCCTCGGGGGGAGGAGGCTACACCTTC	CATSNPSGGGGYTF
TRBV6-1	NA	TRBJ2-5	NA	TGTGCCAGCATGGGCAGGGCCGGCGAGACCCAGTACTTC	CASMGRAGETQYF
TRBV11-2	NA	TRBJ2-5	NA	TGTGCCAGCAGCTTAGCTAGAGCCCAAGAGACCCAGTACTTC	CASSLARAQETQYF
TRBV10-2	NA	TRBJ2-1	TRBD1	TGCGCCAGCAGGACAGGGTACAATGAGCAGTTCTTC	CASRTGYNEQFF
TRBV7-2	NA	TRBJ1-1	NA	TGTGCCAGCAGCTTAAAAGGCGGAAACACTGAAGCTTTCTTT	CASSLKGGNTEAFF
TRBV5-5	NA	TRBJ1-1	NA	TGTGCCAGCAGCGCGGAGGGCACTGAAGCTTTCTTT	CASSAEGTEAFF
TRBV5-4	NA	TRBJ2-6	NA	TGTGCCAGCAGCCCGGACATGGACTCTGGGGCCAACGTCCTGACTTTC	CASSPDMDSGANVLTF
TRBV5-4	NA	TRBJ2-5	NA	TGTGCCAGCCAATCATTCAGGGGCGCGAGCCAAGAGACCCAGTACTTC	CASQSFRGASQETQYF
TRBV30	NA	TRBJ2-3	NA	TGTGCCTGGAGTGTCTCCACAGATACGCAGTATTTT	CAWSVSTDTQYF
TRBV6-1	few	TRBJ2-2	TRBD1	TGTGCCAGCATATGGTCTCAGGGGGCGAGCGGGGAGCTGTTTTTT	CASIWSQGASGELFF
TRBV7-9	NA	TRBJ1-2	TRBD1	TGTGCCAGCAGCTGGGGTGGAGCCAGGGGGGAGTCTGGCTACACCTTC	CASSWGGARGESGYTF
TRBV5-1	NA	TRBJ2-7	TRBD1	TGCGCCAGCAGCTTGGTGGGTGGGGGACAGGGTACCGAGCAGTACTTC	CASSLVGGGQGTEQYF
TRBV11-2	NA	TRBJ1-1	TRBD1	TGTGCCAGCAGCTCGGGGACAGTTAACACTGAAGCTTTCTTT	CASSSGTVNTEAFF
TRBV29-1	few	TRBJ2-3	NA	TGCAGCGTTGCGAGGGTTACAGATACGCAGTATTTT	CSVARVTDTQYF
TRBV7-9	NA	TRBJ2-2	TRBD1	TGTGCCAGCAGCCGACGACAGGGCGTCACCGGGGAGCTGTTTTTT	CASSRRQGVTGELFF
TRBV18	NA	TRBJ1-1	TRBD1	TGTGCCAGCTCACGCAACTCAAGGGGGCTGAGCACTGAAGCTTTCTTT	CASSRNSRGLSTEAFF
TRBV7-2	NA	TRBJ1-2	NA	TGTGCCAGCAGCTTAGCGGGGTCGGGGGGCTACACCTTC	CASSLAGSGGYTF
TRBV9	NA	TRBJ1-6	NA	TGTGCCAGCAGCGAACAGGGTCAAAATAATTCACCCCTCCACTTT	CASSEQGQNNSPLHF
TRBV5-5	NA	TRBJ2-5	NA	TGTGCCAGCAGCTCCAACACAGGGCTTCAAGAGACCCAGTACTTC	CASSSNTGLQETQYF
TRBV19	NA	TRBJ2-2	NA	TGTGCCAGCTCCCAGGGTGGCAGTGCAAACACCGGGGAGCTGTTTTTT	CASSQGGSANTGELFF
TRBV6-5	once	TRBJ1-4	TRBD1	TGTGCCAGCAGTTCGACAGGGTTGGGAGCTAATGAAAAACTGTTTTTT	CASSSTGLGANEKLFF
TRBV11-2	few	TRBJ1-1	NA	TGTGCCAGCAGCTTAGAGGAGACAGGCCCTTTCTTT	CASSLEETGPFF
TRBV7-7	NA	TRBJ2-2	NA	TGTGCTAGCAGCTTAGTGGCAGGGGAGACCGGGGAGCTGTTTTTT	CASSLVAGETGELFF
TRBV30	NA	TRBJ1-2	TRBD1	TGCGCCTGGAACACTGGAGGGGGCCTCGGAGGCTACACCTTC	CAWNTGGGLGGYTF
TRBV11-2	NA	TRBJ1-1	NA	TGTGCCAGCAGCTTTTCAGAGAACACTGAAGCTTTCTTT	CASSFSENTEAFF
TRBV2	NA	TRBJ2-7	TRBD2	TGTGCCAGCAGCGCTGGACTAGCGGGGGACTCCTACGAGCAGTACTTC	CASSAGLAGDSYEQYF
TRBV28	NA	TRBJ1-3	NA	TGTGCCAGCAGTTTAGTGGGGGCTATCTCTGGAAACACCATATATTTT	CASSLVGAISGNTIYF
TRBV6-1	NA	TRBJ2-2	TRBD1	TGTGCCAGCAGTGAACTCGGCAGGGGGAACATCGGGGAGCTGTTTTTT	CASSELGRGNIGELFF
TRBV7-2	NA	TRBJ2-5	TRBD2	TGTGCCAGCAGCAATAGCGGGACGAAAGAGACCCAGTACTTC	CASSNSGTKETQYF
TRBV10-1	NA	TRBJ2-1	NA	TGCGCCAGCAGTGAGTTATGGGGAGGTGAGCAGTTCTTC	CASSELWGGEQFF
TRBV6-6	NA	TRBJ1-5	TRBD1	TGTGCCAGCAGTCCTGACAGGGGGCTTCAGCCCCAGCATTTT	CASSPDRGLQPQHF
TRBV20-1	NA	TRBJ1-2	NA	TGCAGTGCTGGGATGGAGGGCGGCTACACCTTC	CSAGMEGGYTF
TRBV2	NA	TRBJ2-5	TRBD2	TGTGCCAGCAGTGAAGGCGGGGGTGTCCAAGAGACCCAGTACTTC	CASSEGGGVQETQYF
TRBV28	NA	TRBJ1-1	NA	TGTGCCAGCAGTCCCTTATGGGGGGACTCGTGGGACACTGAAGCTTTCTTT	CASSPLWGDSWDTEAFF
TRBV2	NA	TRBJ2-5	TRBD2	TGTGCCAGCAGTCTAGGACTAGCGGAGACCCAGTACTTC	CASSLGLAETQYF
TRBV18	NA	TRBJ2-7	TRBD2	TGTGCCAGCTCACCGGGGACTAGCGGGGTCTACGAGCAGTACTTC	CASSPGTSGVYEQYF
TRBV29-1	NA	TRBJ2-1	TRBD2	TGCAGCGTTTCGACAGCGGGGGGCCGGGTCAATGAGCAGTTCTTC	CSVSTAGGRVNEQFF
TRBV6-6	NA	TRBJ2-5	TRBD2	TGTGCCAGCAGTTACTCTAGCGGGGGAGAGACCCAGTACTTC	CASSYSSGGETQYF
TRBV18	NA	TRBJ2-1	TRBD1	TGTGCCAGCTCAGTCCCGGGACAGTACTCCTACAATGAGCAGTTCTTC	CASSVPGQYSYNEQFF
TRBV7-2	NA	TRBJ1-2	NA	TGTGCCAGCAGCTATCACGACAGGAACTATGGCTACACCTTC	CASSYHDRNYGYTF
TRBV7-8	once	TRBJ1-4	TRBD1	TGTGCCAGCAGCGGAGGGACAGCAAATGAAAAACTGTTTTTT	CASSGGTANEKLFF
TRBV5-1	NA	TRBJ1-3	NA	TGCGCCAGCAGCTGGGGCCCTTACCTAGGGGGAAACACCATATATTTT	CASSWGPYLGGNTIYF